The T cell receptor beta chain described here comes from a study of blood T cell repertoires in COVID-19. How the authors handled the data: Using reference gene primer amplification, nucleated cell counts were estimated. Clones were read by immunoSEQ multiplex PCR, and TCRdb kept only the in-frame ones, dropping some. V, J and clone size are taken as reported in that table, and D and trimming were inferred from the DNA itself. The sample contains more than 90,000 clones, around 83% of which appear only once. Trimming took 1 base from V and 8 from J, leaving 17 bases between them. Germline V gene sequence: CDR1 MDHEN, CDR2 SYDVKM. The CDR3 runs to 15 residues.

The sequencing sample was made of peripheral blood. The chain links TRBV28 to TRBJ1-2, with D possibly TRBD1 on 5 matching bases. This TCR came from a man aged 65 to 79 with acute or convalescent COVID-19. Here the CDR3 DNA reads TGTGCCAGCAGTTTATATGCGGGACCCCTAAGAGGCTACACCTTC. Translating it yields CASSLYAGPLRGYTF.